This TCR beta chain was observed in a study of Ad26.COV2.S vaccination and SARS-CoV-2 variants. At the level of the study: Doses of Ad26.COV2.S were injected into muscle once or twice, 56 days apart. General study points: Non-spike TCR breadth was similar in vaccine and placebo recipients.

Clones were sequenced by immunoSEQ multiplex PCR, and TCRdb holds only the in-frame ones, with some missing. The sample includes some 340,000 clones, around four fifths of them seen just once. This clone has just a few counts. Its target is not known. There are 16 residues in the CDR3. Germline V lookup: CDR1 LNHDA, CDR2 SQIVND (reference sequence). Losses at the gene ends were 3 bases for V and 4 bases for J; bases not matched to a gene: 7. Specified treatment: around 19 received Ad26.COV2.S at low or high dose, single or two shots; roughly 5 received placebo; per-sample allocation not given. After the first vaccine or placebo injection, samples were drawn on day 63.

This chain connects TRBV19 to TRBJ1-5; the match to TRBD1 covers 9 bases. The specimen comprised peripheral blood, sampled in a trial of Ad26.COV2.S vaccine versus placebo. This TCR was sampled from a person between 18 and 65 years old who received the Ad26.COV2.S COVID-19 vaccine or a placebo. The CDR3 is CASSIQGTGKNQPQHF. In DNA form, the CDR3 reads TGTGCCAGTAGTATCCAAGGGACAGGGAAAAATCAGCCCCAGCATTTT.